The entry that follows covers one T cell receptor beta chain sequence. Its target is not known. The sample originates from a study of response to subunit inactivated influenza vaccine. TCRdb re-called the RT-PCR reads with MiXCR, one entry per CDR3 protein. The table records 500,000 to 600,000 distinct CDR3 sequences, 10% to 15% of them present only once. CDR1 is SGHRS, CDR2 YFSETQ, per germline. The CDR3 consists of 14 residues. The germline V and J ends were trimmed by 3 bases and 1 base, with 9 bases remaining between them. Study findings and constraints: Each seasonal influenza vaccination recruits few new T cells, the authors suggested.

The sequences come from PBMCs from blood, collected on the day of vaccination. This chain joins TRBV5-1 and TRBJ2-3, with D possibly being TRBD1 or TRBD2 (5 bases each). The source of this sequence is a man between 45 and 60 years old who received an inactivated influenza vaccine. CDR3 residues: CASSSMGGTDTQYF. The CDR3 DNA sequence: TGCGCCAGCAGCTCTATGGGGGGCACAGATACGCAGTATTTT.